Listed below are T cell receptor beta chains from one sample, sequenced in a study of regulatory T cells in long-lasting Graves disease. TCRdb re-called the multiplex PCR reads through MiXCR, storing one row per CDR3 protein. The table shows fewer than 350,000 distinct CDR3 sequences, with about 20% occurring only once. The sequencing here drew on peripheral blood mononuclear cells (PBMCs), taken at new diagnosis, from a patient treated with antithyroid drugs. These receptors were collected from a female donor with Graves disease. Each CDR3 is given with its conserved first and last residue. The D gene is left open where the match is weak. Clone size is shown for a subset of rows, as once, few, many or a class of expanded clone.

j_call cdr3_length clone_size d_call v_call cdr3_aa cdr3_nt
TRBJ2-7 13 many TRBD1 TRBV15 CATSPGTDYEQYF TGTGCCACCAGCCCGGGGACAGACTACGAGCAGTACTTC
TRBJ2-1 15 few TRBD2 TRBV5-1 CASSLLAGESDEQFF TGCGCCAGCAGCCTATTAGCGGGAGAGAGCGATGAGCAGTTCTTC
TRBJ2-1 15 few - TRBV9 CASTKKDSQYNEQFF TGTGCCAGCACCAAAAAGGATTCCCAATACAATGAGCAGTTCTTC
TRBJ2-1 15 few TRBD2 TRBV5-1 CASSPDGTSGREQFF TGCGCCAGCAGCCCGGACGGGACTAGCGGGAGAGAGCAGTTCTTC
TRBJ1-3 14 - - TRBV19 CASRSPSSGNTIYF TGTGCCAGTAGATCCCCAAGCTCTGGAAACACCATATATTTT
TRBJ2-3 15 - - TRBV19 CASTPIGGNTDTQYF TGTGCCAGTACACCTATTGGGGGCAACACAGATACGCAGTATTTT
TRBJ2-6 15 many - TRBV2 CASNEGGSGANVLTF TGTGCCAGCAACGAAGGGGGATCCGGGGCCAACGTCCTGACTTTC
TRBJ1-5 14 few TRBD1 TRBV5-6 CASRDGTGVQPQHF TGTGCCAGCAGAGATGGGACAGGGGTTCAGCCCCAGCATTTT
TRBJ2-2 12 many - TRBV19 CASLRGAGELFF TGTGCCAGTCTCAGGGGTGCCGGGGAGCTGTTTTTT
TRBJ2-1 14 many TRBD2 TRBV19 CASALAGEAGEQFF TGTGCCAGTGCACTAGCGGGAGAAGCAGGGGAGCAGTTCTTC
TRBJ2-7 16 - TRBD2 TRBV20-1 CSVRVMAAGRSYEQYF TGCAGTGTTAGAGTGATGGCAGCGGGAAGAAGTTACGAGCAGTACTTC
TRBJ1-5 15 many - TRBV18 CASSPTPPDVGKQHF TGTGCCAGCTCACCAACACCACCAGACGTAGGGAAGCAGCATTTT
TRBJ2-7 15 many TRBD1 TRBV19 CASSPSGTGTYEQYF TGTGCCAGTAGTCCAAGTGGGACAGGGACCTACGAGCAGTACTTC
TRBJ1-5 15 many - TRBV28 CASYDRGRGDQPQHF TGTGCCAGCTATGATAGGGGGAGGGGTGATCAGCCCCAGCATTTT
TRBJ1-5 19 many - TRBV6-1 CASSQSPPAREYSNQPQHF TGTGCCAGCAGTCAGTCCCCCCCCGCCAGGGAGTATAGCAATCAGCCCCAGCATTTT
TRBJ2-1 15 many - TRBV28 CASRKRLGGRSEQFF TGTGCCAGCAGAAAAAGACTAGGGGGCAGGAGTGAGCAGTTCTTC
TRBJ2-3 14 many - TRBV10-3 CAISRGGSTDTQYF TGTGCCATCAGTAGAGGGGGTAGCACAGATACGCAGTATTTT
TRBJ2-7 14 many - TRBV7-9 CASSRGGASYEQYF TGTGCCAGCAGCAGGGGGGGGGCATCCTACGAGCAGTACTTC
TRBJ2-5 16 many TRBD2 TRBV19 CASNDGRGASRETQYF TGTGCCAGTAATGACGGGAGGGGGGCAAGTAGAGAGACCCAGTACTTC
TRBJ2-1 16 - - TRBV10-3 CAISAGPGSSRNEQFF TGTGCCATCAGTGCGGGACCGGGGTCCTCTCGGAATGAGCAGTTCTTC
TRBJ2-3 14 many TRBD2 TRBV2 CASSPGTSGDTQYF TGTGCCAGCAGCCCCGGGACTAGCGGAGATACGCAGTATTTT
TRBJ2-7 15 - TRBD1 TRBV13 CASRVYTQGVGEQYF TGTGCCAGCAGAGTATACACTCAGGGGGTAGGAGAGCAGTACTTC
TRBJ2-1 17 - - TRBV7-9 CASSQVPGRDAYNEQFF TGCGCCAGCAGCCAAGTCCCCGGGCGGGACGCCTACAATGAGCAGTTCTTC
TRBJ1-1 15 - - TRBV27 CASSHMNREGTEAFF TGTGCCAGCAGTCATATGAACAGGGAGGGCACTGAAGCTTTCTTT
TRBJ2-3 15 many - TRBV27 CASSFRGVNTDTQYF TGTGCCAGCAGTTTCCGGGGTGTGAACACAGATACGCAGTATTTT
TRBJ1-1 14 - TRBD1 TRBV5-4 CASSRRTGVTEAFF TGTGCCAGCAGCCGACGGACAGGGGTCACTGAAGCTTTCTTT
TRBJ1-2 14 many - TRBV28 CASSLPGRDYGYTF TGTGCCAGCAGTTTACCAGGGAGGGACTATGGCTACACCTTC
TRBJ1-5 14 few - TRBV24-1 CATSDPSAGGPQHF TGTGCCACCAGTGACCCTTCGGCGGGGGGGCCCCAGCATTTT
TRBJ2-7 10 many - TRBV2 CASRLYEQYF TGTGCCAGCCGACTTTACGAGCAGTACTTC
TRBJ2-4 17 few - TRBV20-1 CSARATGGGGGGGIQYF TGCAGTGCTAGAGCGACGGGAGGTGGGGGGGGGGGCGGCATTCAGTACTTC
TRBJ2-7 17 many TRBD2 TRBV6-2/TRBV6-3 CASSYQPVAGKSHEQYF TGTGCCAGCAGTTACCAACCAGTAGCGGGAAAGTCTCACGAGCAGTACTTC
TRBJ2-7 13 few - TRBV3-1 CASSQGGPGEQYF TGTGCCAGCAGCCAAGGAGGACCTGGTGAGCAGTACTTC
TRBJ1-2 14 many - TRBV2 CASSEAGGNYGYTF TGTGCCAGCAGCGAGGCCGGAGGCAACTATGGCTACACCTTC
TRBJ2-2 16 - - TRBV11-3 CASSFATGANTGELFF TGTGCCAGCAGCTTCGCTACCGGCGCGAACACCGGGGAGCTGTTTTTT
TRBJ2-3 15 many TRBD2 TRBV11-3 CASSPSSGSSATQYF TGTGCCAGCAGTCCATCTAGCGGGAGTTCCGCTACGCAGTATTTT
TRBJ2-3 16 many - TRBV28 CASSLHASRGADTQYF TGTGCCAGCAGTTTACATGCAAGTCGTGGCGCAGATACGCAGTATTTT
TRBJ1-1 15 many - TRBV2 CASSEGRNMNTEAFF TGTGCCAGCAGTGAAGGGCGAAACATGAACACTGAAGCTTTCTTT
TRBJ1-2 13 many TRBD1 TRBV10-2 CASSGDRGQGYTF TGCGCCAGCAGTGGGGACAGGGGGCAGGGCTACACCTTC
TRBJ1-2 16 - - TRBV30 CAWSGVQEKANYGYTF TGTGCCTGGAGTGGAGTACAGGAAAAAGCTAACTATGGCTACACCTTC
TRBJ2-7 16 many TRBD2 TRBV2 CASRGTSGPISYEQYF TGTGCCAGCAGGGGGACTAGCGGGCCGATCTCCTACGAGCAGTACTTC
TRBJ1-1 13 many TRBD1 TRBV11-3 CASRRDREGEAFF TGTGCCAGCAGGCGGGACAGGGAAGGAGAAGCTTTCTTT
TRBJ2-4 14 few - TRBV20-1 CSAMPGGAKNIQYF TGCAGTGCTATGCCAGGCGGGGCCAAAAACATTCAGTACTTC